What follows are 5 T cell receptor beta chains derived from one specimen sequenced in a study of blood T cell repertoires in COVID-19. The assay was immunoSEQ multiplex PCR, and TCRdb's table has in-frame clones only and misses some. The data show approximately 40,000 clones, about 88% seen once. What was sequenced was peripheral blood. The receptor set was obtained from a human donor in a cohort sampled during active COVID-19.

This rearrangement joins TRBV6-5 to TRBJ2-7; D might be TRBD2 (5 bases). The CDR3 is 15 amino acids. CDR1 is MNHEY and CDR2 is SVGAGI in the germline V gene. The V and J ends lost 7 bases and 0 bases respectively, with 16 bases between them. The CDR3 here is CASMVRAGYSYEQYF. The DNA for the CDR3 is TGTGCCAGCATGGTGAGGGCAGGCTACTCCTACGAGCAGTACTTC.

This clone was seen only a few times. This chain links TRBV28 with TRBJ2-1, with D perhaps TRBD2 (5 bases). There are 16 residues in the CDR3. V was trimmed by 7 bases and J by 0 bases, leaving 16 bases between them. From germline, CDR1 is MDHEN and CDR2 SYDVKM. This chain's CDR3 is CASTPPGYSSYNEQFF. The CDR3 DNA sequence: TGTGCCAGCACCCCCCCGGGGTACAGCTCCTACAATGAGCAGTTCTTC.

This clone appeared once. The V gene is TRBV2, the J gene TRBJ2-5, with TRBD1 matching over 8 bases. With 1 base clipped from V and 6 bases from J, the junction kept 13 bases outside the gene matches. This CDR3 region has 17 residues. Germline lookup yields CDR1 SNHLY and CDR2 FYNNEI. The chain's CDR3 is CASSEEGQGAVGKTQYF. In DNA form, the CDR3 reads TGTGCCAGCAGTGAAGAAGGTCAGGGGGCGGTCGGAAAGACCCAGTACTTC.

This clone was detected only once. DNA for the CDR3: TGTGCCCGCGACAGGGGGCTAGATGACTATGGCTACACCTTC. It encodes CARDRGLDDYGYTF. The gene calls are TRBV21-1 and TRBJ1-2; the D call of TRBD1 is as the table states it, not checked on the DNA. TRBV21-1 is a recognized pseudogene. This CDR3 has 14 residues.

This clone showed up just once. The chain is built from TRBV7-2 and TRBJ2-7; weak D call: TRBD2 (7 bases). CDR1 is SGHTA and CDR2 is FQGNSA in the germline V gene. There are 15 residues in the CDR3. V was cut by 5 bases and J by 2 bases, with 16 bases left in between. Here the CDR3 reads CASSQRRGLPYEQYF. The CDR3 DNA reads TGTGCCAGCAGCCAAAGGCGGGGGCTTCCCTACGAGCAGTACTTC.